Below, 12 T cell receptor beta chains from the same sample are listed, as sequenced in a study of T cell changes during pregnancy in multiple sclerosis. TCRdb's copy holds only in-frame clones and misses some; the assay was immunoSEQ multiplex PCR. The table lists tens of thousands of clones, about 90% of them singletons. This sample comprised CD8+ T cells from peripheral blood mononuclear cells, obtained after pregnancy. These TCRs come from a female donor with multiple sclerosis, enrolled in a pregnancy study.

The chain combines TRBV4-2 with TRBJ2-3; TRBD2 is a possible D gene (6 bases). Trimming cost V 2 bases and J 1 base, with 13 bases left between them. Per germline, CDR1 LGHNA and CDR2 YNFKEQ. The CDR3 loop spans 16 amino acids. In DNA, the CDR3 is TGTGCCAGCAGCCAATCACGAGGGACTGGCACAGATACGCAGTATTTT. Translation: CASSQSRGTGTDTQYF.

The rearrangement joins TRBV11-2 to TRBJ2-1; D may be TRBD1 (6 bases). Trimming shortened V by 5 bases and J by 8 bases, and 19 bases separated the two germline ends. The germline gives CDR1 SGHAT, CDR2 FQNNGV. The CDR3 has 15 residues. Here the CDR3 reads CASSAYRVQGDEQFF. The DNA of the CDR3 is TGTGCCAGCAGCGCCTACAGGGTGCAAGGCGATGAGCAGTTCTTC.

The V and J genes are TRBV6-5 and TRBJ2-1; D possibly corresponds to TRBD2 (6 bases). The V and J ends lost 8 bases and 8 bases respectively, with 22 bases between them. CDR3 length equals 15 residues. The germline gives CDR1 MNHEY, CDR2 SVGAGI. The CDR3: CASRDRASVLYEQFF. The CDR3 DNA sequence: TGTGCCAGCCGAGACCGGGCTAGCGTTCTCTATGAGCAGTTCTTC.

This chain links TRBV19 with TRBJ1-5, with a tentative D call TRBD1 (5 bases). V lost 7 bases, J lost 6 bases, and 16 bases lay in between. The CDR3 consists of 14 residues. Germline lookup yields CDR1 LNHDA and CDR2 SQIVND (reference sequence). The CDR3 here is CASNGGRTPQPQHF. CDR3 nucleotide sequence: TGTGCCAGTAACGGGGGACGAACCCCTCAGCCCCAGCATTTT.

Of note for this clone: The sample holds other DNA sequences that translate to the same CDR3. The rearrangement joins TRBV27 to TRBJ2-1, with 11 bases fitting TRBD1. The CDR3 covers 14 residues. Germline CDR1 MNHEY, CDR2 SMNVEV (reference sequence). The V gene end was trimmed by 5 bases and the J gene end by 5 bases; junction bases not matched to a gene: 2. The chain's CDR3 is CASSGQGAHNEQFF. DNA of the CDR3: TGTGCCAGCAGTGGACAGGGGGCTCACAATGAGCAGTTCTTC.

The chain is built from TRBV7-6 and TRBJ2-1; 8 bases agree with TRBD2. The CDR3 has 15 amino acids. The J segment lost 4 bases and the V segment lost 5 bases, leaving 7 bases of the junction unmatched. Germline V gene lookup returns CDR1 SGHVS and CDR2 FNYEAQ. The CDR3 sequence: CASSLLAESYNEQFF. In DNA, the CDR3 is TGTGCCAGCAGCCTACTAGCGGAGTCTTACAATGAGCAGTTCTTC.

This clone was recorded once. The chain links TRBV7-9 to TRBJ1-1; 9 bases agree with TRBD1. The V gene's germline CDR1 is SEHNR and CDR2 FQNEAQ (reference sequence). After removal of 4 bases from V and 5 bases from J, the junction contained 8 bases not matched to a gene. The CDR3 loop spans 15 amino acids. DNA of the CDR3: TGTGCCAGCAGCTCGTTTCGGACAGGGGATACTGAAGCTTTCTTT. Encoded protein: CASSSFRTGDTEAFF. Combining the CDR3 with reference TRBV7-9 and TRBJ1-1 gives the whole variable domain DTGVSQNPRHKITKRGQNVTFRCDPISEHNRLYWYRQTLGQGPEFLTYFQNEAQLEKSRLLSDRFSAERPKGSFSTLEIQRTEQGDSAMYLCASSSFRTGDTEAFFGQGTRLTVV.

This chain joins TRBV5-1 and TRBJ2-1, with TRBD2 matching over 12 bases. The CDR3 length is 17 residues. Germline V gene sequence: CDR1 SGHRS, CDR2 YFSETQ. V lost 4 bases, J lost 6 bases, and 11 bases stayed unmatched. The CDR3 is CASSPYSRLAGVNEQFF. CDR3 nucleotide sequence: TGCGCCAGCAGCCCCTACTCTAGACTAGCGGGGGTCAATGAGCAGTTCTTC.

CDR3 residues: CASIRGDNYGYTF. CDR3 DNA: TGTGCCAGCATCCGGGGGGATAACTATGGCTACACCTTC. The chain employs TRBV6-1 and TRBJ1-2, with D possibly matching TRBD1 (5 bases). The CDR3 covers 13 residues. Germline CDR1 is MNHNS and CDR2 is SASEGT. The V and J ends lost 7 bases and 1 base respectively, with 10 bases between them.

This clone is labeled medium-sized. The rearrangement links TRBV6-1 to TRBJ1-6; unclear D gene. Trimming removed 6 bases from V and 8 bases from J, with 14 bases in between. There are 14 residues in the CDR3. Germline CDR1 MNHNS, CDR2 SASEGT. The CDR3 region has the DNA TGTGCCAGCAGCGACGCCGGGGATTATTCACCCCTCCACTTT. The encoded protein is CASSDAGDYSPLHF.

The CDR3 region is CASSYVAGGRDEQFF. CDR3 bases: TGTGCCAGCAGTTACGTAGCGGGAGGGAGGGATGAGCAGTTCTTC. This chain connects TRBV6-5 to TRBJ2-1; 11 bases are shared with TRBD2. Germline V gene lookup returns CDR1 MNHEY and CDR2 SVGAGI. This CDR3 has 15 amino acids. V dropped 2 bases and J dropped 8; count of bases not matched to a gene: 5.

This chain uses TRBV4-1 with TRBJ1-2; a possible D gene is TRBD1 (5 bases). The length of the CDR3 is 15 residues. The V gene lost 0 bases and the J gene lost 4 bases, with 12 bases spanning the gap. The germline gives CDR1 MGHRA, CDR2 YSYEKL. CDR3 protein: CASSQDPWGFYGYTF. DNA for the CDR3: TGCGCCAGCAGCCAAGATCCTTGGGGCTTCTATGGCTACACCTTC.